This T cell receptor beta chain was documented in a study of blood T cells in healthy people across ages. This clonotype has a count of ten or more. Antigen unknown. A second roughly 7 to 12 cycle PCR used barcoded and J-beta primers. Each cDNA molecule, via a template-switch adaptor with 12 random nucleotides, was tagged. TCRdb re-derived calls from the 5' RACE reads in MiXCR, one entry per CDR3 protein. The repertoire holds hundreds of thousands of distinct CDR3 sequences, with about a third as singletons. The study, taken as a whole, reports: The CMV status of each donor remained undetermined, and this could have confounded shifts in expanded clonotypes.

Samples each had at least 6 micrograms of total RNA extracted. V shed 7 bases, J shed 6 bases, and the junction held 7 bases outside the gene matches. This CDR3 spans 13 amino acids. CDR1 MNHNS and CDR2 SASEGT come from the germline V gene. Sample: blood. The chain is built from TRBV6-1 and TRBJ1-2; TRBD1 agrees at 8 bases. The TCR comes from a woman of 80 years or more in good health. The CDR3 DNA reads TGTGCCAGCACTTTGGACAGGGACCATGGCTACACCTTC. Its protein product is CASTLDRDHGYTF.